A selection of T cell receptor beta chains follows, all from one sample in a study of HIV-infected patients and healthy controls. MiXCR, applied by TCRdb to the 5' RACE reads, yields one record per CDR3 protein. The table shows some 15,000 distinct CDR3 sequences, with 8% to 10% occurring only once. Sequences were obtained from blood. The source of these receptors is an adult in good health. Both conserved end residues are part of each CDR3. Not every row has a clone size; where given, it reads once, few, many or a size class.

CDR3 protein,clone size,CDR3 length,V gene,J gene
CATSRDPTGTEKLFF,medium-sized,15,TRBV15,TRBJ1-4
CASSAGLAVGNTQYF,many,15,TRBV27,TRBJ2-3
CASSLTTSDNEQFF,many,14,TRBV7-3,TRBJ2-1
CSVEGGPVNTGELFF,few,15,TRBV29-1,TRBJ2-2
CASSYSGSYVDTQYF,many,15,TRBV6-6,TRBJ2-3
CASSARTRNEKLFF,few,14,TRBV27,TRBJ1-4
CASSLVGSGEQYF,many,13,TRBV5-1,TRBJ2-7
CASSPSFSGELFF,many,13,TRBV3-1,TRBJ2-2
CASSVAAGDSEKLFF,medium-sized,15,TRBV9,TRBJ1-4
CASARDRQETQYF,few,13,TRBV6-5,TRBJ2-5
CASSLTSGRAYETQYF,few,16,TRBV6-6,TRBJ2-5
CATYRYGYTF,many,10,TRBV10-3,TRBJ1-2
CASRPGRVEGNTIYF,medium-sized,15,TRBV7-9,TRBJ1-3
CASSYSGVDTQYF,many,13,TRBV6-6,TRBJ2-3
CASSIAQGAVGETQYF,-,16,TRBV19,TRBJ2-5
CASSIDSYTDTQYF,-,14,TRBV19,TRBJ2-3
CASSRRRQETQYF,many,13,TRBV3-1,TRBJ2-5
CASRVTGSETQYF,medium-sized,13,TRBV6-5,TRBJ2-5
CASSPHPGLAGPSVFF,many,16,TRBV12-3/TRBV12-4,TRBJ2-1
CASSPRGSGTYNEQFF,many,16,TRBV6-4,TRBJ2-1
CASSIGTGNTGELFF,many,15,TRBV19,TRBJ2-2
CASSIGGLEPKETQYF,many,16,TRBV11-2,TRBJ2-5
CASSLRWAAQETQYF,many,15,TRBV7-8,TRBJ2-5
CATVSWGGYTF,-,11,TRBV19,TRBJ1-2
CASSLDPSYNEQFF,many,14,TRBV7-2,TRBJ2-1
CASSPNTGTGYYEQYF,medium-sized,16,TRBV5-1,TRBJ2-7
CASSLGLDSYNEQFF,many,15,TRBV7-7,TRBJ2-1
CASSPGTGLEKLFF,medium-sized,14,TRBV25-1,TRBJ1-4
CASSIGGSGYNEQFF,few,15,TRBV19,TRBJ2-1
CASSAQEKQETQYF,many,14,TRBV7-9,TRBJ2-5
CASSYAGSSYNEQFF,many,15,TRBV6-5,TRBJ2-1
CASSYGQGPDTQYF,few,14,TRBV7-2,TRBJ2-3
CASRLRTGAVETQYF,medium-sized,15,TRBV28,TRBJ2-5
CSVTGGWGQPQHF,-,13,TRBV29-1,TRBJ1-5
CASSLENYGYTF,many,12,TRBV5-6,TRBJ1-2